This TCR beta chain was recorded in a study of blood T cell repertoires in COVID-19. Study at large: Samples came from the United States, Italy and Spain, spanning acute and convalescent COVID-19.

In the original analysis: The authors estimated nucleated cell counts from reference gene primer amplification. Some clones are missing from TCRdb's copy, which holds only in-frame ones; the method was immunoSEQ multiplex PCR. The D gene and trimming were derived from the DNA, and the V and J assignments and clone size from that table. In the table there are roughly 100,000 clones, 84% of which are singletons. Sequenced material: peripheral blood. The source is a human donor in a cohort sampled during active or convalescent COVID-19.

This chain's CDR3 is CASSLADPGGNTIYF. CDR3 nucleotides: TGCGCCAGCAGCTTGGCCGACCCCGGGGGAAACACCATATATTTT. V gene TRBV5-1 combines with J gene TRBJ1-3; D is unclear. Trimming left V 0 bases short and J 4 bases short, with 11 bases between. Germline CDR1 and CDR2: SGHRS and YFSETQ. This CDR3 contains 15 residues.